A single sample is the source of the 2 T cell receptor beta chains below, sequenced in a study of type 1 regulatory T cells. Each CDR3 protein gets one entry after TCRdb re-called the reads with MiXCR. The sample has 20,000 or so distinct CDR3 sequences; around 43% are singletons. Antigen specificity for these receptors is unknown. Sequencing was done on a sample of cultured T cells, either the whole culture or a sorted T cell fraction (not recorded which). The receptors were sampled from a human donor in good health.

This chain connects TRBV15 to TRBJ1-6; 8 bases match TRBD1. The germline gives CDR1 LNHNV, CDR2 YYDKDF (reference sequence). After removal of 3 bases from V and 10 bases from J, the junction contained 5 bases not matched to a gene. The length of the CDR3 is 14 residues. CDR3 bases: TGTGCCACCAGCAGGGACCAGGGGGCCTCACCCCTCCACTTT. As protein: CATSRDQGASPLHF.

V and J are TRBV14 and TRBJ1-6; 10 nucleotides line up with TRBD1. V was pared by 4 bases and J by 7 bases, with 7 bases of the junction left unmatched. Germline-derived CDR1 and CDR2 are SGHDN and FVKESK. CDR3 size: 16 residues. The CDR3 is CASSPSKGQGNSPLHF. CDR3 DNA: TGTGCCAGCAGCCCAAGCAAGGGACAGGGGAATTCACCCCTCCACTTT.